Listed here are 4 T cell receptor beta chains from one sample, sequenced in a study of cytomegalovirus exposure and HLA in healthy donors. PCR was performed using 60 Vbeta and 13 Jbeta primers. The table came from immunoSEQ multiplex PCR; TCRdb's copy has only in-frame clones and leaves some out. Altogether 74,000 or so clones are present, over 70% being singletons, with the ten largest covering more than 2.5%. Material: PBMCs. All receptors come from a man aged 45-65 years in good health and CMV-seropositive.

In this sample, this clone turned up a few times. Compared with germline, one end of the junction differs, possibly owing to a read error. The rearrangement links TRBV5-4 to TRBJ2-4, with 10 bases lining up with TRBD1. CDR3 length: 18 residues. Per the germline V gene, CDR1 is SGHNT and CDR2 is YYREEE (reference sequence). The CDR3 region has the DNA TGTGCCAGCAGCACCGGGACAGGGGTCGGAGGGGCCAAAAACAGTCAGTACTTC. Amino acid sequence: CASSTGTGVGGAKNSQYF.

This clone qualifies as medium-sized. This chain joins TRBV19 and TRBJ2-7; D may be TRBD1 (5 bases). CDR3 length: 14 residues. Trimming left V 3 bases short and J 6 bases short, with 15 bases between. The germline gives CDR1 LNHDA, CDR2 SQIVND (reference sequence). The CDR3 DNA reads TGTGCCAGTAGTATGGCGCATCCAGGGCTCGAGCAGTACTTC. Protein sequence: CASSMAHPGLEQYF.

In DNA form, the CDR3 reads TGTGCCAGCAGTTCTACGGGGAGCTCCTACGAGCAGTACTTC. Its translation is CASSSTGSSYEQYF. The rearrangement uses TRBV11-2 and TRBJ2-7; a weak D match, TRBD2 (5 bases). Trimming cost V 6 bases and J 0 bases, with 12 bases left between them. CDR1 is SGHAT, CDR2 FQNNGV, per germline. This CDR3 region has 14 residues.

The V gene is TRBV12-5, the J gene TRBJ1-5; 9 bases agree with TRBD1. Losses at the gene ends were 7 bases for V and 7 bases for J; bases not matched to a gene: 8. Per germline, CDR1 LGHNT and CDR2 FRNRAP. The CDR3 has 14 amino acids. The CDR3 nucleotides read TGTGCTAGTGTTCGGGACAGGGCCGGACAGCCCCAGCATTTT. Its protein product is CASVRDRAGQPQHF. The variable domain in full, with the rest retrieved from reference TRBV12-5 and TRBJ1-5, is DARVTQTPRHKVTEMGQEVTMRCQPILGHNTVFWYRQTMMQGLELLAYFRNRAPLDDSGMPKDRFSAEMPDATLATLKIQPSEPRDSAVYFCASVRDRAGQPQHFGDGTRLSIL.